This T cell receptor beta chain was sequenced for a study of T cell repertoires in cytomegalovirus infection. Study context: Through public TCR beta signatures, both CMV infection and matching HLA type were indicated.

This clonotype has at least ten counts. Antigen: not known. General study results and limits: Identification of carriers of CMV plus the relevant HLA was achieved through cumulative public TCR beta family frequency. In two of eight donors, the top clonotype was HLA-C-restricted CMV-specific.

A single record per CDR3 protein comes from TCRdb applying MiXCR to the reads. This table has about 200,000 distinct CDR3 sequences, 8% to 10% appearing once. The ends lost 4 bases at V and 3 bases at J; junction bases unmatched: 2. The CDR3 length is 13 residues. Per the germline V gene, CDR1 is SGHTA and CDR2 is FQGTGA. This clonotype originated in a human donor in good health (CMV status not recorded). Some clones in this sample may be carry-over from other donors' samples. The V call is TRBV7-3, the J call TRBJ2-5, with 7 bases aligning to TRBD2. Sequencing used PBMCs. For the CDR3, the DNA is TGTGCCAGCAGCTATGGGACTAAAGAGACCCAGTACTTC. Encoded protein: CASSYGTKETQYF.